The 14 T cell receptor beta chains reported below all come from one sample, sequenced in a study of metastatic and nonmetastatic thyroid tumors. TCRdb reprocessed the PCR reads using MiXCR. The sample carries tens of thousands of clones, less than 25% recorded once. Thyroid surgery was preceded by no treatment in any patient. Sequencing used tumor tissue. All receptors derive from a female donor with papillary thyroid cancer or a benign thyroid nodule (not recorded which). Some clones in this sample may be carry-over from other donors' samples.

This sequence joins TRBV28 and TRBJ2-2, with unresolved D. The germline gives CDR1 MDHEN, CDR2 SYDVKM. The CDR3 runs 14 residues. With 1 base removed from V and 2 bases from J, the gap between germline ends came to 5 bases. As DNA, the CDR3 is TGTGCCAGCAGTTTATCGAGAAACACCGGGGAGCTGTTTTTT. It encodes CASSLSRNTGELFF.

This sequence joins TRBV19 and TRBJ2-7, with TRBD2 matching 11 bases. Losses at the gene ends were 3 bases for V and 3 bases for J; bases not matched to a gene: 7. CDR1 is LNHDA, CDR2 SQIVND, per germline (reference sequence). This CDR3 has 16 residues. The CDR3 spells CASSIGLAGRHYEQYF. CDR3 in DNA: TGTGCCAGTAGTATTGGACTAGCGGGCAGGCACTACGAGCAGTACTTC.

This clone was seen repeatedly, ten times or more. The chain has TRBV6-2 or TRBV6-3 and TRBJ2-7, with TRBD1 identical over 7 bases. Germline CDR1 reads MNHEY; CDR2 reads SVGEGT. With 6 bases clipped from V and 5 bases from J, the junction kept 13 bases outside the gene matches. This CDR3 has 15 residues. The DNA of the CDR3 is TGTGCCAGCAGCCGAGACAGGGACCTGCCTAACGAGCAGTACTTC. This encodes CASSRDRDLPNEQYF.

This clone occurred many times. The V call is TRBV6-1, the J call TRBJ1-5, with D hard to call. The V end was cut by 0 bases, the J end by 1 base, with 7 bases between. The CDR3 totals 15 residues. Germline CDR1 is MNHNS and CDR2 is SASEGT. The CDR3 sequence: CASSEAPDSNQPQHF. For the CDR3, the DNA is TGTGCCAGCAGTGAAGCTCCGGACAGCAATCAGCCCCAGCATTTT.

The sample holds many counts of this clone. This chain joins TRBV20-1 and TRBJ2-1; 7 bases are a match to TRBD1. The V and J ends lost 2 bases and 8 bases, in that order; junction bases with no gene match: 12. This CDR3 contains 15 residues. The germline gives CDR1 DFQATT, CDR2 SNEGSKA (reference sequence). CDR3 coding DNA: TGCAGTGCTAGATTAAGTCGGCAGGGGGTCGATGAGCAGTTCTTC. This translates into CSARLSRQGVDEQFF.

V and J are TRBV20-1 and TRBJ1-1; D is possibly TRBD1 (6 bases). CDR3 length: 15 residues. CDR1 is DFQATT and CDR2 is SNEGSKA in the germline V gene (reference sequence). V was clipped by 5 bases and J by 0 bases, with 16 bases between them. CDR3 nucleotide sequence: TGCAGTGCTCCCGATCCCGACAGGCTGAACACTGAAGCTTTCTTT. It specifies CSAPDPDRLNTEAFF.

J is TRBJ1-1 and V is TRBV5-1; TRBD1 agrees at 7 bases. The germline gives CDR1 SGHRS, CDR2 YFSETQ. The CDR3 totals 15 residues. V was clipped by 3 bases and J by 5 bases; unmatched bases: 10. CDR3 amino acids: CASSSTTGRSTEAFF. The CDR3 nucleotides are TGCGCCAGCAGCTCAACGACAGGGAGGTCGACTGAAGCTTTCTTT.

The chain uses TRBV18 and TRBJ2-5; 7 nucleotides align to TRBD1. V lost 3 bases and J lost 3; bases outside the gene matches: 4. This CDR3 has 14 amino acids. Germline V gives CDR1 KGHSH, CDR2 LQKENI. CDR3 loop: CASSPRDREETQYF. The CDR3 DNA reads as TGTGCCAGCTCACCCCGGGACAGAGAAGAGACCCAGTACTTC.

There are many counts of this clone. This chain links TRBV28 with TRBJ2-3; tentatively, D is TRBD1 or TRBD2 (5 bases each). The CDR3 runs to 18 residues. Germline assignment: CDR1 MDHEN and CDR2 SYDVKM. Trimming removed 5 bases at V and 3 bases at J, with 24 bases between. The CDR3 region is CASSPPPRGAIGTDTQYF. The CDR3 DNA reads TGTGCCAGCAGTCCCCCTCCCCGAGGGGCGATCGGGACAGATACGCAGTATTTT.

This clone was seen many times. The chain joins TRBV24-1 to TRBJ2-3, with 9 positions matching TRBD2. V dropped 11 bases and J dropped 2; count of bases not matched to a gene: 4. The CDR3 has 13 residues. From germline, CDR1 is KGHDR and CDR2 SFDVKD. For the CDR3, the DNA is TGTGCCATCGAGCGGGAGGACACAGATACGCAGTATTTT. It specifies CAIEREDTDTQYF.

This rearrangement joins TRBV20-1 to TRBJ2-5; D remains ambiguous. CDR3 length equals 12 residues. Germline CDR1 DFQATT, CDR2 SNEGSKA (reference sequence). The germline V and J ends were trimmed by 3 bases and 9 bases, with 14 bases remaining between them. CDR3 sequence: CSARQDTVAQYF. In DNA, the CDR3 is TGCAGTGCTAGGCAAGACACGGTGGCCCAGTACTTC.

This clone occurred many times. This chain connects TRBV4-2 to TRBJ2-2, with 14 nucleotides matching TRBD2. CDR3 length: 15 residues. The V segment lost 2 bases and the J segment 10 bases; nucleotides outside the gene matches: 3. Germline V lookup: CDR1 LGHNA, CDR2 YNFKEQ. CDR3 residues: CASSQRGLAGEELFF. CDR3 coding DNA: TGTGCCAGCAGCCAAAGGGGACTAGCGGGAGAGGAGCTGTTTTTT.

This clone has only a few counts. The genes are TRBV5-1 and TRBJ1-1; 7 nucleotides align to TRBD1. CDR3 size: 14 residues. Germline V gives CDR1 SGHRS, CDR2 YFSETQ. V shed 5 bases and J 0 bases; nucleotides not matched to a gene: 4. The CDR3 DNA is TGCGCCAGCAGTTGGGACAGCCTGAACACTGAAGCTTTCTTT. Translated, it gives CASSWDSLNTEAFF.

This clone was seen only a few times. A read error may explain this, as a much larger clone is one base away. Here the CDR3 reads CVTSRTSGSEEKFF. The CDR3 DNA reads as TGTGTCACCAGTCGGACTAGCGGGAGTGAGGAGAAGTTCTTC. This chain links TRBV24-1 with TRBJ2-1; 13 bases align to TRBD2. CDR1 KGHDR and CDR2 SFDVKD come from the germline V gene. This CDR3 comprises 14 residues.